The rows below give T cell receptor beta chains drawn from one sample of a study of T cell repertoires in cytomegalovirus infection. Each CDR3 protein is one row after TCRdb ran MiXCR on the reads. Of approximately 160,000 distinct CDR3 sequences in the sample, under 20% were seen once. The sequenced sample consisted of CD8+ T cells from PBMCs. The receptor source for this set is a human donor in good health (CMV status not recorded). Some clones in this sample may be carry-over from other donors' samples. The CDR3 runs from the conserved cysteine through the conserved F or W. The D gene is left open where the match is weak. Some rows mark clone size as missing; the rest say once, few, many or name a class of expanded clone.

v_call: TRBV14
clone_size: few
d_call: -
j_call: TRBJ2-1
cdr3_nt: TGTGCCAGCAGCCAAGAGGGCAGAGTCAATGAGCAGTTCTTC
cdr3_aa: CASSQEGRVNEQFF

v_call: TRBV12-5
clone_size: few
d_call: -
j_call: TRBJ1-2
cdr3_nt: TGTGCTAGTGGTTTGGTACCCTCCGGACCCCTCTTCGATGGCTACACCTTC
cdr3_aa: CASGLVPSGPLFDGYTF

v_call: TRBV7-6
clone_size: -
d_call: -
j_call: TRBJ2-5
cdr3_nt: TGTGCCAGCAACAATCCCCCGGACGGACAAGAGACCCAGTACTTC
cdr3_aa: CASNNPPDGQETQYF

v_call: TRBV6-1
clone_size: many
d_call: TRBD1
j_call: TRBJ1-1
cdr3_nt: TGTGCCAGCAGTACCGGGACAGGGGGCTCTGAAGCTTTCTTT
cdr3_aa: CASSTGTGGSEAFF

v_call: TRBV30
clone_size: -
d_call: -
j_call: TRBJ2-7
cdr3_nt: TGTGCCTGGAGCCGCTCCTACGAGCAGTACTTC
cdr3_aa: CAWSRSYEQYF

v_call: TRBV12-3/TRBV12-4
clone_size: few
d_call: -
j_call: TRBJ2-7
cdr3_nt: TGTGCCAGCAGCCCCCGGCGGGCGGGGCCCTCCTACGAGCAGTACTTC
cdr3_aa: CASSPRRAGPSYEQYF

v_call: TRBV28
clone_size: -
d_call: TRBD1
j_call: TRBJ2-7
cdr3_nt: TGTGCCAGCAGTCCCCCCGGGACAGGGTACGAGCAGTACTTC
cdr3_aa: CASSPPGTGYEQYF

v_call: TRBV5-4
clone_size: -
d_call: -
j_call: TRBJ2-1
cdr3_nt: TGTGCCAGCAGCTACCCGGGAGCCTACAATGAGCAGTTCTTC
cdr3_aa: CASSYPGAYNEQFF

v_call: TRBV28
clone_size: -
d_call: -
j_call: TRBJ2-7
cdr3_nt: TGTGCCAGCACTCTTTTACTAGGCCCTTCCTACGAGCAGTACTTC
cdr3_aa: CASTLLLGPSYEQYF

v_call: TRBV11-1
clone_size: few
d_call: -
j_call: TRBJ2-5
cdr3_nt: TGTGCCAGCAGCGGCATCTCCGAAGAGACCCAGTACTTC
cdr3_aa: CASSGISEETQYF

v_call: TRBV6-2/TRBV6-3
clone_size: few
d_call: -
j_call: TRBJ2-1
cdr3_nt: TGTGCCAGCAGTTACTACCTGACTCCTCCGGGCGAGCAGTTCTTC
cdr3_aa: CASSYYLTPPGEQFF

v_call: TRBV6-4
clone_size: few
d_call: TRBD2
j_call: TRBJ2-1
cdr3_nt: TGTGCCAGCAGTGGAAGAGCGGGGGAGGGACACAATGAGCAGTTCTTC
cdr3_aa: CASSGRAGEGHNEQFF

v_call: TRBV6-6
clone_size: -
d_call: TRBD1
j_call: TRBJ2-1
cdr3_nt: TGTGCCAGCAGTTCAATACTGGACAGGGACCCTTACAATGAGCAGTTCTTC
cdr3_aa: CASSSILDRDPYNEQFF

v_call: TRBV27
clone_size: few
d_call: TRBD2
j_call: TRBJ2-1
cdr3_nt: TGTGCCAGCAGTCCCGCGACTAGCGGGGGAGCCGAGCAGTTCTTC
cdr3_aa: CASSPATSGGAEQFF

v_call: TRBV28
clone_size: -
d_call: -
j_call: TRBJ1-1
cdr3_nt: TGTGCCAGCAGTTTAGAGGTGGACAGAGCGAACACTGAAGCTTTCTTT
cdr3_aa: CASSLEVDRANTEAFF

v_call: TRBV6-6
clone_size: -
d_call: -
j_call: TRBJ2-2
cdr3_nt: TGTGCCAGCAGTGCCGGGATAAGGGACACCGGGGAGCTGTTTTTT
cdr3_aa: CASSAGIRDTGELFF

v_call: TRBV7-2
clone_size: few
d_call: -
j_call: TRBJ2-1
cdr3_nt: TGTGCCAGCAGCCCGCCCTCGAGGAACAATGAGCAGTTCTTC
cdr3_aa: CASSPPSRNNEQFF

v_call: TRBV9
clone_size: -
d_call: -
j_call: TRBJ1-2
cdr3_nt: TGTGCCAGCAGCGTAGCCGTGGTTAGGGGTACCGAGGGCTATGGCTACACCTTC
cdr3_aa: CASSVAVVRGTEGYGYTF

v_call: TRBV7-2
clone_size: -
d_call: TRBD1
j_call: TRBJ2-1
cdr3_nt: TGTGCCAGCAGCTGGGGACAGTACAATGAGCAGTTCTTC
cdr3_aa: CASSWGQYNEQFF

v_call: TRBV28
clone_size: once
d_call: -
j_call: TRBJ2-7
cdr3_nt: TGTGCCAGCAGTTTATTGGACAACTCCTACGAGCAGTACTTC
cdr3_aa: CASSLLDNSYEQYF

v_call: TRBV4-3
clone_size: -
d_call: -
j_call: TRBJ2-1
cdr3_nt: TGCGCCAGCAGCCAAGACCGCGGGACGCTCAATGAGCAGTTCTTC
cdr3_aa: CASSQDRGTLNEQFF

v_call: TRBV12-3/TRBV12-4
clone_size: few
d_call: TRBD1
j_call: TRBJ1-2
cdr3_nt: TGTGCCAGCGGCGCTCCGGGACAGGGAAACTATGGCTACACCTTC
cdr3_aa: CASGAPGQGNYGYTF

v_call: TRBV6-6
clone_size: few
d_call: TRBD1
j_call: TRBJ1-4
cdr3_nt: TGTGCCAGCAGTTACTCGATACAGGGGGAAGCTCTGTTTTTT
cdr3_aa: CASSYSIQGEALFF

v_call: TRBV5-5
clone_size: -
d_call: -
j_call: TRBJ1-1
cdr3_nt: TGTGCCAGCAGCCGCAGGGAGGCACGAGATGAAGCTTTCTTT
cdr3_aa: CASSRREARDEAFF

v_call: TRBV11-2
clone_size: -
d_call: -
j_call: TRBJ2-1
cdr3_nt: TGTGCCAGCAGCTTACGAGCGGACAATGAGCAGTTCTTC
cdr3_aa: CASSLRADNEQFF

v_call: TRBV27
clone_size: few
d_call: -
j_call: TRBJ2-1
cdr3_nt: TGTGCCAGCAGTTTATATGGAAGGGGAGAGCAGTTCTTC
cdr3_aa: CASSLYGRGEQFF

v_call: TRBV11-1
clone_size: -
d_call: -
j_call: TRBJ1-1
cdr3_nt: TGTGCCAGCAGCTTAATAATAACTGAAGCTTTCTTT
cdr3_aa: CASSLIITEAFF

v_call: TRBV28
clone_size: -
d_call: TRBD1
j_call: TRBJ1-2
cdr3_nt: TGTGCCAGCAGTTTGTCGGGACAGCCAAACTATGGCTACACCTTC
cdr3_aa: CASSLSGQPNYGYTF

v_call: TRBV7-2
clone_size: -
d_call: TRBD2
j_call: TRBJ2-7
cdr3_nt: TGTGCCAGCAGCTTAGTGGCTAGCGGGTCATCCTACGAGCAGTACTTC
cdr3_aa: CASSLVASGSSYEQYF

v_call: TRBV15
clone_size: few
d_call: -
j_call: TRBJ2-5
cdr3_nt: TGTGCCACCAGCAGAGATAGGGAGACCCAGTACTTC
cdr3_aa: CATSRDRETQYF

v_call: TRBV6-1
clone_size: -
d_call: -
j_call: TRBJ2-3
cdr3_nt: TGTGCCAGCACCACCTTGGGACTCCGCAGCACAGATACGCAGTATTTT
cdr3_aa: CASTTLGLRSTDTQYF

v_call: TRBV5-1
clone_size: -
d_call: -
j_call: TRBJ2-3
cdr3_nt: TGCGCCAGCAGTGTCTGGGGGTTCCGCACAGATACGCAGTATTTT
cdr3_aa: CASSVWGFRTDTQYF

v_call: TRBV7-6
clone_size: few
d_call: TRBD2
j_call: TRBJ2-1
cdr3_nt: TGTGCCAGCAGCTTAGCTAGTAGCGGGGTACGGTCCTACAATGAGCAGTTCTTC
cdr3_aa: CASSLASSGVRSYNEQFF

v_call: TRBV11-1
clone_size: once
d_call: -
j_call: TRBJ2-2
cdr3_nt: TGTGCCAGCAGCTTGCGGAGGGGAGATCCCGAGCTGTTTTTT
cdr3_aa: CASSLRRGDPELFF

v_call: TRBV28
clone_size: few
d_call: TRBD2
j_call: TRBJ2-1
cdr3_nt: TGTGCCAGCAGCCTCCCTGGACTAGACAATTACAATGAGCAGTTCTTC
cdr3_aa: CASSLPGLDNYNEQFF

v_call: TRBV28
clone_size: few
d_call: TRBD1
j_call: TRBJ1-1
cdr3_nt: TGTGCCAGCAGCCTATTTAGGACAGGAACAAGGAAGAGTAGTCACACTGAAGCTTTCTTT
cdr3_aa: CASSLFRTGTRKSSHTEAFF

v_call: TRBV7-2
clone_size: few
d_call: -
j_call: TRBJ2-7
cdr3_nt: TGTGCCAGCAGCTTAGGAGGCACCCCCTACGAGCAGTACTTC
cdr3_aa: CASSLGGTPYEQYF

v_call: TRBV6-1
clone_size: few
d_call: -
j_call: TRBJ1-2
cdr3_nt: TGTGCCAGCAGTGAATGGAAGGCATTTGGCTACACCTTC
cdr3_aa: CASSEWKAFGYTF